Shown below are 24 T cell receptor beta chains from a single sample sequenced in a study of blood T cell repertoires in COVID-19. Only in-frame clones appear in the TCRdb table, and some are missing; sequencing was by immunoSEQ multiplex PCR. Here the sample spans more than 60,000 clones, 75% to 90% being singletons. Sequenced material: peripheral blood. The source of these receptors is a man older than 75 with COVID-19, enrolled during active disease.

The rearrangement links TRBV5-1 to TRBJ2-5; 7 nucleotides line up with TRBD2. The V gene end was trimmed by 3 bases and the J gene end by 4 bases; junction bases not matched to a gene: 9. This CDR3 comprises 15 residues. Looked up from germline, CDR1 is SGHRS and CDR2 is YFSETQ. Here the CDR3 reads CASSSSGGTGETQYF. For the CDR3, the DNA is TGCGCCAGCAGCTCTTCCGGGGGGACGGGAGAGACCCAGTACTTC.

This chain uses TRBV29-1 with TRBJ2-1; perhaps TRBD1 as D (6 bases). CDR1 SQVTM and CDR2 ANQGSEA come from the germline V gene. V was trimmed by 1 base and J by 0 bases, leaving 16 bases between them. The CDR3 extends over 17 amino acids. The chain's CDR3 is CSVEGGQGLRSYNEQFF. CDR3 nucleotides: TGCAGCGTTGAAGGGGGGCAGGGCCTTCGCTCCTACAATGAGCAGTTCTTC.

The chain uses TRBV5-6 and TRBJ1-1, with a possible D match to TRBD1 (5 bases). CDR3 length equals 16 residues. Germline values: CDR1 SGHDT, CDR2 YYEEEE. With 4 bases removed from V and 3 bases from J, the gap between germline ends came to 19 bases. DNA for the CDR3: TGTGCCAGCAGCGTATATACCCCACCGGGGGACACTGAAGCTTTCTTT. Translated, it gives CASSVYTPPGDTEAFF.

J is TRBJ1-3 and V is TRBV9; 7 bases agree with TRBD1. Trimming at V came to 0 bases and at J to 3 bases, leaving 6 bases not matched to a gene. This CDR3 is built from 16 residues. Germline V gene data show CDR1 as SGDLS and CDR2 as YYNGEE. CDR3 protein: CASSVGEGANGNTIYF. As DNA, the CDR3 is TGTGCCAGCAGCGTAGGAGAGGGGGCGAATGGAAACACCATATATTTT.

The gene calls are TRBV7-3 and TRBJ1-1; 7 nucleotides align to TRBD1. V gave up 1 base and J gave up 1 base; unmatched junction bases: 12. The CDR3 is 18 amino acids. The germline gives CDR1 SGHTA, CDR2 FQGTGA. The CDR3 sequence is CASSLIPLKGGWNTEAFF. CDR3 nucleotides: TGTGCCAGCAGCTTAATTCCCCTCAAAGGGGGCTGGAACACTGAAGCTTTCTTT.

The chain recombines TRBV5-6 with TRBJ2-1; weak D call: TRBD2 (5 bases). This CDR3 region has 13 residues. With 4 bases removed from V and 4 bases from J, the gap between germline ends came to 9 bases. Germline V gene data show CDR1 as SGHDT and CDR2 as YYEEEE. In DNA form, the CDR3 reads TGTGCCAGCAGCACCGGACTTTACAATGAGCAGTTCTTC. Its translation is CASSTGLYNEQFF.

This CDR3 reads CASSSLQTNTEAFF. In nucleotides, the CDR3 is TGCGCCAGCAGCTCTTTACAGACGAACACTGAAGCTTTCTTT. V usage is TRBV5-1 and J usage is TRBJ1-1; D gene ambiguous. The V end was cut by 3 bases, the J end by 1 base, with 10 bases between. The germline V gene has CDR1 SGHRS and CDR2 YFSETQ. There are 14 residues in the CDR3. The entire variable domain, with the rest obtained from reference TRBV5-1 and TRBJ1-1, is as follows: KAGVTQTPRYLIKTRGQQVTLSCSPISGHRSVSWYQQTPGQGLQFLFEYFSETQRNKGNFPGRFSGRQFSNSRSEMNVSTLELGDSALYLCASSSLQTNTEAFFGQGTRLTVV.

The J gene is TRBJ2-1, the V gene TRBV7-2, with D uncertain. CDR1 and CDR2 from the germline V gene are SGHTA and FQGNSA. CDR3 length equals 14 residues. V was trimmed by 2 bases and J by 6 bases, leaving 11 bases between them. CDR3 in DNA: TGTGCCAGCAGCTTATGGTCGGCTAGCAATGAGCAGTTCTTC. This encodes CASSLWSASNEQFF.

The V call is TRBV6-5, the J call TRBJ1-4; D ambiguous. Trimming removed 4 bases from V and 0 bases from J, with 9 bases in between. This CDR3 comprises 15 residues. CDR1 and CDR2 from the germline V gene are MNHEY and SVGAGI. CDR3 protein: CASSSRGATNEKLFF. The DNA for the CDR3 is TGTGCCAGCAGTTCCCGAGGAGCAACTAATGAAAAACTGTTTTTT.

The rearrangement joins TRBV16 to TRBJ1-3; D uncertain. The length of the CDR3 is 11 residues. Germline V CDR1 and CDR2: KGHSY, FQNENV. Trimming pared 5 bases from V and 8 bases from J, leaving 7 bases between. This chain's CDR3 is CASSSRDTIYF. The CDR3 region has the DNA TGTGCCAGCAGCTCCCGGGACACCATATATTTT.

J is TRBJ1-2 and V is TRBV7-9; 8 bases line up with TRBD1. The length of the CDR3 is 15 residues. With 3 bases clipped from V and 4 bases from J, the junction kept 7 bases outside the gene matches. Germline V gene lookup returns CDR1 SEHNR and CDR2 FQNEAQ (reference sequence). CDR3 in amino acids: CASSFIPTGGYGYTF. CDR3 bases: TGTGCCAGCAGCTTTATCCCCACAGGGGGCTATGGCTACACCTTC. The whole variable domain, filled in from reference TRBV7-9 and TRBJ1-2, reads DTGVSQNPRHKITKRGQNVTFRCDPISEHNRLYWYRQTLGQGPEFLTYFQNEAQLEKSRLLSDRFSAERPKGSFSTLEIQRTEQGDSAMYLCASSFIPTGGYGYTFGSGTRLTVV.

This clone was seen just once. Other DNA sequences of this sample code for an identical CDR3. This rearrangement joins TRBV18 to TRBJ1-1, with 7 positions matching TRBD1. CDR1 is KGHSH, CDR2 LQKENI, per germline. This CDR3 is built from 13 residues. V shed 6 bases, J shed 1 base, and the junction held 2 bases outside the gene matches. DNA for the CDR3: TGTGCCAGCTCCCAGGGGGAGAACACTGAAGCTTTCTTT. Amino acids: CASSQGENTEAFF.

This clone was seen just once. This chain joins TRBV9 and TRBJ2-7; possible D gene TRBD1, 5 bases. Germline loops: CDR1 SGDLS, CDR2 YYNGEE. V was cut by 5 bases and J by 7 bases, with 13 bases left in between. The CDR3 is 12 amino acids. The CDR3 reads CASSPGNEEQYF. The CDR3 nucleotides read TGTGCCAGCAGTCCAGGGAATGAGGAGCAGTACTTC.

This chain uses TRBV7-2 with TRBJ2-2; D unclear. The CDR3 sequence is 14 residues long. V was cut by 3 bases and J by 3 bases, with 8 bases left in between. Germline lookup yields CDR1 SGHTA and CDR2 FQGNSA. CDR3: CASSFLSDTGELFF. As DNA, the CDR3 is TGTGCCAGCAGCTTTTTGTCAGACACCGGGGAGCTGTTTTTT. The full variable domain, completed using reference TRBV7-2 and TRBJ2-2, is GAGVSQSPSNKVTEKGKDVELRCDPISGHTALYWYRQSLGQGLEFLIYFQGNSAPDKSGLPSDRFSAERTGGSVSTLTIQRTQQEDSAVYLCASSFLSDTGELFFGEGSRLTVL.

This clone occurred once. V is TRBV28 and J is TRBJ1-3; 7 bases fit TRBD1. CDR1 and CDR2 from the germline V gene are MDHEN and SYDVKM. There are 16 residues in the CDR3. V lost 1 base to trimming and J lost 2 bases; unmatched junction nucleotides: 5. CDR3 region: CASSLYRGVAGNTIYF. The CDR3 DNA reads TGTGCCAGCAGTTTATACAGGGGAGTTGCTGGAAACACCATATATTTT.

This clone appeared once. The chain joins TRBV3-1 (or the pseudogene TRBV3-2) to TRBJ1-5; 10 bases agree with TRBD1. The CDR3 spans 16 residues. The germline V gene encodes CDR1 LGHDT and CDR2 YNNKEL (reference sequence). With 4 bases clipped from V and 1 base from J, the junction kept 4 bases outside the gene matches. The chain's CDR3 is CASSRLGQGSNQPQHF. The DNA of the CDR3 is TGTGCCAGCAGCCGATTGGGACAGGGGAGCAATCAGCCCCAGCATTTT.

This clone was counted a few times. The chain couples TRBV19 to TRBJ1-1; D is possibly TRBD1 (6 bases). This CDR3 comprises 12 residues. Germline-derived CDR1 and CDR2 are LNHDA and SQIVND (reference sequence). The V end lost 5 bases, the J end lost 6 bases, and 10 bases lay between the germline ends. Here the CDR3 DNA reads TGTGCCAGTAGTCCCAGGGGATCTGAAGCTTTCTTT. It specifies CASSPRGSEAFF.

V and J are TRBV10-3 and TRBJ2-3; 8 nucleotides match TRBD1. From germline, CDR1 is ENHRY and CDR2 SYGVKD. J lost 2 bases, V lost 6 bases, and 4 bases had no gene match. CDR3 length: 14 residues. The CDR3 region is CAISDRGVTDTQYF. The CDR3 coding sequence is TGTGCCATCAGCGACAGGGGTGTCACAGATACGCAGTATTTT.

This clone was seen only once. The chain recombines TRBV3-1 (or the pseudogene TRBV3-2) with TRBJ1-2, with 8 bases aligning to TRBD1. The CDR3 is 13 amino acids. J lost 7 bases, V lost 2 bases, and 3 bases had no gene match. Germline CDR1 reads LGHDT; CDR2 reads YNNKEL (reference sequence). The CDR3 sequence: CASSQRTGSGYTF. The CDR3 DNA reads TGTGCCAGCAGCCAAAGGACAGGGAGTGGCTACACCTTC.

V and J are TRBV14 and TRBJ1-1; D is unclear. The CDR3 spans 14 residues. Per germline, CDR1 SGHDN and CDR2 FVKESK. Trimming pared 1 base from V and 4 bases from J, leaving 10 bases between. The CDR3 loop reads CASSQVFGVTEAFF. In DNA form, the CDR3 reads TGTGCCAGCAGCCAAGTTTTCGGGGTCACTGAAGCTTTCTTT.

The chain recombines TRBV10-3 with TRBJ2-5; 7 nucleotides align to TRBD2. CDR1 is ENHRY, CDR2 SYGVKD, per germline. The V and J ends lost 3 bases and 3 bases, in that order; junction bases with no gene match: 4. The CDR3 consists of 14 residues. DNA for the CDR3: TGTGCCATCAGTGAATCAAGCGGGGAAGAGACCCAGTACTTC. Translation gives CAISESSGEETQYF.

In its sample, this clone was seen once. The chain carries TRBV11-3 and TRBJ2-5; TRBD2 matches 7 bases. Germline lookup yields CDR1 SGHNT and CDR2 YENEEA. The V segment lost 6 bases and the J segment 5 bases; nucleotides outside the gene matches: 9. The CDR3 contains 14 residues. CDR3 residues: CASSSLAEGETQYF. DNA of the CDR3: TGTGCCAGCAGTTCCCTAGCGGAAGGGGAGACCCAGTACTTC.

The chain carries TRBV5-1 and TRBJ1-2, with a tentative D call TRBD1 (5 bases). The germline CDR1 and CDR2 sequences are SGHRS and YFSETQ. Trimming shortened V by 4 bases and J by 4 bases, and 23 bases separated the two germline ends. The CDR3 covers 17 residues. Written as DNA, the CDR3 is TGCGCCAGCAGCATGGGGTCCGGGGGTCGTTCCGGCTATGGCTACACCTTC. Translating gives CASSMGSGGRSGYGYTF.

The DNA for the CDR3 is TGCGCCAGCAGCCCGGGACTAGCGGGGGGGCCGGGCACAGATACGCAGTATTTT. Its translation is CASSPGLAGGPGTDTQYF. The rearrangement links TRBV5-1 to TRBJ2-3; 16 bases map to TRBD2. CDR3 length equals 18 residues. Germline-derived CDR1 and CDR2 are SGHRS and YFSETQ. Trimming at V came to 4 bases and at J to 1 base, leaving 6 bases not matched to a gene.